This T cell receptor beta chain was sequenced for a study of cytomegalovirus exposure and HLA in healthy donors. The PCR contained 60 Vbeta and 13 Jbeta primers. Produced via immunoSEQ multiplex PCR; TCRdb's table is partial and in-frame only. The sample holds 150,000 or so clones, just over 75% seen once. CDR1 and CDR2 (germline): SGHTA, FQGNSA. V lost 0 bases and J lost 12; bases outside the gene matches: 10. This CDR3 is 15 amino acids long. This TCR was recovered from a middle-aged man in good health and CMV-seronegative. The specimen was PBMCs. The gene calls are TRBV7-2 and TRBJ2-4; 8 nucleotides align to TRBD2. CDR3 region: CASSLAPGGSGSQYF. The CDR3 region has the DNA TGTGCCAGCAGCTTAGCCCCGGGGGGGAGCGGCAGTCAGTACTTC.